Below are 6 T cell receptor beta chains sequenced from a single sample in a study of blood T cell repertoires in COVID-19 (TCRdb year 2020). The library came from the immunoSEQ multiplex PCR assay. Not all clones reach the TCRdb copy of this immuneACCESS table, which keeps in-frame sequences only. Checked studies attribute under half of the gap to unresolved V genes and leave the rest unexplained. This sample holds tens of thousands of clones; about 79% were observed only once. The top ten clonotypes cover approximately 20% of the sample. Input material: peripheral blood. These receptors were collected from a woman aged 45-65 years with acute or convalescent COVID-19.

V gene TRBV3-1 (or the pseudogene TRBV3-2) combines with J gene TRBJ2-1, with D perhaps TRBD2 (5 bases). The CDR3 has 16 amino acids. Germline V gene sequence: CDR1 LGHDT, CDR2 YNNKEL (reference sequence). Trimming cost V 0 bases and J 2 bases, with 11 bases left between them. The CDR3 DNA follows: TGTGCCAGCAGCCAAGATAGGAGGATTCCCTACAATGAGCAGTTCTTC. Translation gives CASSQDRRIPYNEQFF.

This clone was seen only a few times. The genes are TRBV18 and TRBJ2-7; D might be TRBD2 (6 bases). The V end was cut by 4 bases, the J end by 0 bases, with 10 bases between. Germline CDR1 is KGHSH and CDR2 is LQKENI. This CDR3 contains 14 residues. CDR3 sequence: CASSLGGSSYEQYF. The CDR3, as DNA: TGTGCCAGCTCACTCGGGGGAAGCTCCTACGAGCAGTACTTC.

CDR3 sequence reads: CASSLGGGGNQPQHF. The CDR3, as DNA: TGTGCCAGCAGCCTGGGGGGGGGAGGCAATCAGCCCCAGCATTTT. V usage is TRBV9 and J usage is TRBJ1-5; possible D gene TRBD1, 5 bases. The length of the CDR3 is 15 residues. Between the trimmed V and J ends, which lost 4 bases and 2 bases, there was a span of 13 bases. Germline CDR1 is SGDLS and CDR2 is YYNGEE.

This chain connects TRBV9 to TRBJ2-5; perhaps TRBD1 as D (6 bases). V lost 6 bases to trimming and J lost 5 bases, with 20 bases between them. This CDR3 contains 15 residues. In germline, CDR1 is SGDLS, CDR2 YYNGEE. The CDR3 coding sequence is TGTGCCAGCACGACCGAGGGGGTGCGCGGGGAGACCCAGTACTTC. The encoded protein is CASTTEGVRGETQYF.

This chain joins TRBV6-5 and TRBJ2-7; maybe TRBD2 (6 bases). This CDR3 is built from 13 residues. The V end lost 2 bases, the J end lost 6 bases, and 11 bases lay between the germline ends. Germline V gene sequence: CDR1 MNHEY, CDR2 SVGAGI. CDR3: CASSYPYGGEQYF. Here the CDR3 DNA reads TGTGCCAGCAGTTACCCTTACGGGGGCGAGCAGTACTTC.

The chain's CDR3 is CASSLSRVRETQYF. DNA of the CDR3: TGTGCCAGCAGCTTATCCAGGGTTAGGGAGACCCAGTACTTC. The J gene is TRBJ2-5, the V gene TRBV7-9; TRBD1 is a possible D gene (5 bases). Per germline, CDR1 SEHNR and CDR2 FQNEAQ (reference sequence). The CDR3 loop spans 14 amino acids. V lost 2 bases and J lost 5, with 12 bases in between.